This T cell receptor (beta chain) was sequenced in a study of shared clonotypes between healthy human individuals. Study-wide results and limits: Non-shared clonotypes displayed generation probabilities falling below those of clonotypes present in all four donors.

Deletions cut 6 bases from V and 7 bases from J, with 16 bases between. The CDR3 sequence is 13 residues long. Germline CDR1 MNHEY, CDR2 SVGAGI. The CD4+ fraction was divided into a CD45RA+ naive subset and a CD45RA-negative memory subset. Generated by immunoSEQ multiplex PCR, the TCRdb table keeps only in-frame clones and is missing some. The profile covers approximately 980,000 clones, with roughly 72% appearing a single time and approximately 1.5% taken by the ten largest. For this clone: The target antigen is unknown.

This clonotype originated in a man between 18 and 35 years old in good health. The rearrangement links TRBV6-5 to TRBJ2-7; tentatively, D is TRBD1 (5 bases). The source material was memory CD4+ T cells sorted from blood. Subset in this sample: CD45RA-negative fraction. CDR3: CASSPGHLLEQYF. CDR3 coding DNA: TGTGCCAGCAGCCCCGGACACCTCCTGGAGCAGTACTTC.